This passage covers 4 T cell receptor beta chains from one sample sequenced in a study of shared clonotypes between healthy human individuals. Method: immunoSEQ multiplex PCR; TCRdb's copy keeps in-frame clones and lacks some. The data show hundreds of thousands of clones, roughly 98% seen once. CD45RO negativity and positive selection for CCR7 defined naive CD8 cells, a population that excluded terminally differentiated effector memory CD45RA+ cells. Sequencing input: naive CD8+ T cells sorted from blood. All receptors come from a man aged 25-45 years in good health.

For the CDR3, the DNA is TGTGCCAGCAGCGGAGACATATATGGCTACACCTTC. It codes for CASSGDIYGYTF. The chain couples TRBV7-9 to TRBJ1-2; D not resolved. Germline lookup yields CDR1 SEHNR and CDR2 FQNEAQ (reference sequence). The CDR3 contains 12 residues. The germline V and J ends were trimmed by 5 bases and 5 bases, with 9 bases remaining between them. Full variable domain (missing parts from reference TRBV7-9 and TRBJ1-2): DTGVSQNPRHKITKRGQNVTFRCDPISEHNRLYWYRQTLGQGPEFLTYFQNEAQLEKSRLLSDRFSAERPKGSFSTLEIQRTEQGDSAMYLCASSGDIYGYTFGSGTRLTVV.

J is TRBJ2-1 and V is TRBV28; D ambiguous. CDR3 length equals 14 residues. CDR1 is MDHEN and CDR2 is SYDVKM in the germline V gene. Trimming removed 3 bases at V and 5 bases at J, with 11 bases between. The CDR3 spells CASSFLGSNNEQFF. DNA of the CDR3: TGTGCCAGCAGTTTCTTGGGTTCAAACAATGAGCAGTTCTTC. The variable domain in full, with the rest retrieved from reference TRBV28 and TRBJ2-1, is DVKVTQSSRYLVKRTGEKVFLECVQDMDHENMFWYRQDPGLGLRLIYFSYDVKMKEKGDIPEGYSVSREKKERFSLILESASTNQTSMYLCASSFLGSNNEQFFGPGTRLTVL.

The chain uses TRBV4-1 and TRBJ2-5; D is perhaps TRBD1 or TRBD2 (5 bases each). V was shortened by 4 bases and J by 5 bases, with 20 bases between the two germline ends. CDR1 is MGHRA, CDR2 YSYEKL, per germline. This CDR3 spans 16 amino acids. CDR3 region: CASSPSSPGTRETQYF. CDR3 DNA sequence: TGCGCCAGCAGCCCATCCTCGCCGGGGACCCGGGAGACCCAGTACTTC.

This chain uses TRBV7-9 with TRBJ2-7; D may match TRBD1 or TRBD2 (5 bases each). V was trimmed by 5 bases and J by 3 bases, leaving 11 bases between them. The V gene's germline CDR1 is SEHNR and CDR2 FQNEAQ (reference sequence). The CDR3 is 13 residues long. The CDR3 loop reads CASSPRDHYEQYF. The CDR3 DNA follows: TGTGCCAGCAGCCCCCGGGACCACTACGAGCAGTACTTC.